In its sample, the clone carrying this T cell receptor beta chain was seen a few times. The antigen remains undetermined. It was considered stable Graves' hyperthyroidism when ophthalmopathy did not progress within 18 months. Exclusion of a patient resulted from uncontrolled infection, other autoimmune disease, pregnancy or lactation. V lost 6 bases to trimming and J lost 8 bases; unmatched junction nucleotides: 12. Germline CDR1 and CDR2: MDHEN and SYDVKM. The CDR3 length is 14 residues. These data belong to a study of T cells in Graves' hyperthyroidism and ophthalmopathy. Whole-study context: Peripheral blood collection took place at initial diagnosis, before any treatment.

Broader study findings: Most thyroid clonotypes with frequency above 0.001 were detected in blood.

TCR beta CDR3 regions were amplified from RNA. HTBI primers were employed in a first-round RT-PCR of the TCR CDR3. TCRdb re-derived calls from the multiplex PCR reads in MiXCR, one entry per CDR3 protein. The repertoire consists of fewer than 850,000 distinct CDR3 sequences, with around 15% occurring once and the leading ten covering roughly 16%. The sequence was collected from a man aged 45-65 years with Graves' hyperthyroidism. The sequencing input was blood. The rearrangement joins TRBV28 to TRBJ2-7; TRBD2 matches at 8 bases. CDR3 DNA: TGTGCCAGCAGCTTGCAGCGGGAGTCAAACAAGCAGTACTTC. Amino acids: CASSLQRESNKQYF.